This T cell receptor (beta chain) is from a study of monozygotic twins with inflammatory bowel disease. Findings of the study overall: Immunosuppressive treatment differences may have increased patient repertoire variability.

A word on this clonotype: The antigen is unknown.

Following a re-call of the 5' RACE reads, TCRdb has one entry per CDR3 protein and lacks DNA. This table lists about 160,000 distinct CDR3 sequences. The length of the CDR3 is 14 residues. The receptor comes from a human donor with ulcerative colitis or Crohn's disease, or a healthy co-twin of an affected twin (not recorded which). The chain employs TRBV12-3 or TRBV12-4 and TRBJ1-1; TCRdb's assignment of TRBD1 cannot be checked, as there is no DNA. Sequenced input: blood. This CDR3 is CATYLGTLNTEAFF.